This T cell receptor (beta chain) emerged from a study of T cells in Graves' hyperthyroidism and ophthalmopathy. Study as a whole: Peripheral blood sampling occurred at initial diagnosis, before any treatment.

Among ophthalmopathy patients, the Clinical Activity Score reached at least 3, the NOSPECS grade reached at least 4, and duration remained under 3 months. PBMCs came from around 9.7 ml fresh peripheral blood. General study results and limits: In the blood, most expanded thyroid clonotypes above 0.001 appeared as well.

This clonotype has at least ten counts. Its specificity is not known. Amplification yielded TCR beta CDR3 regions, with RNA transcripts as the source. With the HTBI primer set, the TCR CDR3 went through a first round of RT-PCR. Each CDR3 protein gets one entry after TCRdb re-called the multiplex PCR reads with MiXCR. This table has approximately 570,000 distinct CDR3 sequences, just under 20% appearing once. The V end lost 2 bases, the J end lost 0 bases, and 8 bases lay between the germline ends. Germline loops: CDR1 SEHNR, CDR2 FQNEAQ (reference sequence). The CDR3 consists of 16 residues. This clonotype was obtained from a man in his forties or fifties with Graves' ophthalmopathy. Sequencing was done on a sample of blood. The chain employs TRBV7-9 and TRBJ2-6; D unresolved. The CDR3 protein is CASSLRASSGANVLTF. CDR3 coding DNA: TGTGCCAGCAGCTTAAGAGCGAGCTCTGGGGCCAACGTCCTGACTTTC. The full variable domain, its missing parts supplied by reference TRBV7-9 and TRBJ2-6, is DTGVSQNPRHKITKRGQNVTFRCDPISEHNRLYWYRQTLGQGPEFLTYFQNEAQLEKSRLLSDRFSAERPKGSFSTLEIQRTEQGDSAMYLCASSLRASSGANVLTFGAGSRLTVL.